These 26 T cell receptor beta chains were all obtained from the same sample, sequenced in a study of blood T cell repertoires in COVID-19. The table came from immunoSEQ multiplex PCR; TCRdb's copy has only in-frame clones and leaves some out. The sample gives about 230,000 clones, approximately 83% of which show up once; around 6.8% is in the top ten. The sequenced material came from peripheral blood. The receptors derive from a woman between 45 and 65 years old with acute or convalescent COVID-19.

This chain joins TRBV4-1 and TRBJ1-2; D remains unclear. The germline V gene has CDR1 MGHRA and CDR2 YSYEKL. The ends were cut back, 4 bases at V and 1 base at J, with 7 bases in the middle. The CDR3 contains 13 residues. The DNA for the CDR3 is TGCGCCAGCAGCCCCAGACTTAACTATGGCTACACCTTC. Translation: CASSPRLNYGYTF.

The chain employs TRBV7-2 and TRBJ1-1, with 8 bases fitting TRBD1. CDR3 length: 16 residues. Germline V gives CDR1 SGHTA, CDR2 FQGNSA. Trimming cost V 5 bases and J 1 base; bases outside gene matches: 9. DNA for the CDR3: TGTGCCAGCAGCCCAACAGGGGGGGTAAAGAACACTGAAGCTTTCTTT. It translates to CASSPTGGVKNTEAFF.

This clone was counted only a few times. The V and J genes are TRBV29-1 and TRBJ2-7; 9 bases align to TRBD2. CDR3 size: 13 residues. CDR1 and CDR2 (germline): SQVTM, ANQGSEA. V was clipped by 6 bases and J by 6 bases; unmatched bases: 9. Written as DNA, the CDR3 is TGCAGCGTGGGTTTGGTAGCGGGAGCCGAGCAGTACTTC. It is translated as CSVGLVAGAEQYF.

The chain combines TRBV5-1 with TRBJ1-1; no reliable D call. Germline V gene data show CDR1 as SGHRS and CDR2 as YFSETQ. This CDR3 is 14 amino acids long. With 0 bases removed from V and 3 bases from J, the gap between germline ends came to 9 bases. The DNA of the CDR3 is TGCGCCAGCAGCTTGGTCAGTTCAGACACTGAAGCTTTCTTT. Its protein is CASSLVSSDTEAFF.

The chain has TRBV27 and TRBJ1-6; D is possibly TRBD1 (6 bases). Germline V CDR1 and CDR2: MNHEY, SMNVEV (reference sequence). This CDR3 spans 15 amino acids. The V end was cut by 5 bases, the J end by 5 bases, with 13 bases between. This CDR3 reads CASSTIRGNNSPLHF. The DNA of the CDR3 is TGTGCCAGCAGTACGATCAGGGGAAATAATTCACCCCTCCACTTT.

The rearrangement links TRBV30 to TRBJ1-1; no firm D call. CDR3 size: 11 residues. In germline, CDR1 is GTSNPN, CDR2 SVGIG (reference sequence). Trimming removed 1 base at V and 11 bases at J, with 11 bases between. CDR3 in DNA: TGTGCCTGGAGTGGAAAAGCCGGGGCTTTCTTT. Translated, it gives CAWSGKAGAFF.

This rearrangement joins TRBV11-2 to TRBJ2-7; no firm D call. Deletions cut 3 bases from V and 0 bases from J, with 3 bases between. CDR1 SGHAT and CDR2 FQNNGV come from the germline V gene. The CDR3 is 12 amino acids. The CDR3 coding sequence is TGTGCCAGCAGCTTCATCTCCTACGAGCAGTACTTC. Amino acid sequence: CASSFISYEQYF.

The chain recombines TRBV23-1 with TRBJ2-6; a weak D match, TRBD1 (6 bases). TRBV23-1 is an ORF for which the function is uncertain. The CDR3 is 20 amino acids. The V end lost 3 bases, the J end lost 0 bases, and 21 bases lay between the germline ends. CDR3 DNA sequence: TGCGCCAGCAGTCAGAAGCCCCAGGGACACTATAGCTCTGGGGCCAACGTCCTGACTTTC. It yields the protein CASSQKPQGHYSSGANVLTF.

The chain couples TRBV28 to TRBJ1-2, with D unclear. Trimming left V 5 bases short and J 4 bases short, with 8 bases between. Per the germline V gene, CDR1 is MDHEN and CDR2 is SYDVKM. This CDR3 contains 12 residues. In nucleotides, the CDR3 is TGTGCCAGCAGTCCATCCGGCTATGGCTACACCTTC. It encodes CASSPSGYGYTF.

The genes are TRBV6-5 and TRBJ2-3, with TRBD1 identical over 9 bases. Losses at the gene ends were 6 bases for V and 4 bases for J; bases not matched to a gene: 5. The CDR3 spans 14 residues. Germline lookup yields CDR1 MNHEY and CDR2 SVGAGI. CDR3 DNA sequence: TGTGCCAGCAGACCCGACAGGGGGGCAGATACGCAGTATTTT. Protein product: CASRPDRGADTQYF.

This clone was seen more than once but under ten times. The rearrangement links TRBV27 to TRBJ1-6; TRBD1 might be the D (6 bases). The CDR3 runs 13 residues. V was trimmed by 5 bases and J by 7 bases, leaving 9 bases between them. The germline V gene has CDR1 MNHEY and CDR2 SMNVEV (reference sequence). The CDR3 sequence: CASSIGGNSPLHF. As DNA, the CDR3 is TGTGCCAGCAGTATAGGGGGAAATTCACCCCTCCACTTT.

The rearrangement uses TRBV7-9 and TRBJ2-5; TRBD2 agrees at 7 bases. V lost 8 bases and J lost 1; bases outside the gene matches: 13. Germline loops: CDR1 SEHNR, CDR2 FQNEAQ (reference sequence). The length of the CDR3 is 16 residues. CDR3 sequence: CASSRRAGTIQETQYF. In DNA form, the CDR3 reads TGTGCCAGCTCAAGAAGAGCTGGGACTATCCAAGAGACCCAGTACTTC. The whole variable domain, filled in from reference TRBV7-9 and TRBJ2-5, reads DTGVSQNPRHKITKRGQNVTFRCDPISEHNRLYWYRQTLGQGPEFLTYFQNEAQLEKSRLLSDRFSAERPKGSFSTLEIQRTEQGDSAMYLCASSRRAGTIQETQYFGPGTRLLVL.

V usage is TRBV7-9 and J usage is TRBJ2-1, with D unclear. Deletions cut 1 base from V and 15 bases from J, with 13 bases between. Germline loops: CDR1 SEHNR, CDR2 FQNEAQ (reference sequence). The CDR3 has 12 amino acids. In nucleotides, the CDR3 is TGTGCCAGCAGCTTAGGCGACTCCCGTCCGTTCTTC. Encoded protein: CASSLGDSRPFF. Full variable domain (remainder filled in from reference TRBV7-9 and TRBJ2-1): DTGVSQNPRHKITKRGQNVTFRCDPISEHNRLYWYRQTLGQGPEFLTYFQNEAQLEKSRLLSDRFSAERPKGSFSTLEIQRTEQGDSAMYLCASSLGDSRPFFGPGTRLTVL.

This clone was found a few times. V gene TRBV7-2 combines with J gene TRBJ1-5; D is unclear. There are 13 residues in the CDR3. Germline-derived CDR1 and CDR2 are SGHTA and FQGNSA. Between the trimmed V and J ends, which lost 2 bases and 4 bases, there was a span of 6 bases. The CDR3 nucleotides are TGTGCCAGCAGCTTAACAAAAAATCAGCCCCAGCATTTT. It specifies CASSLTKNQPQHF.

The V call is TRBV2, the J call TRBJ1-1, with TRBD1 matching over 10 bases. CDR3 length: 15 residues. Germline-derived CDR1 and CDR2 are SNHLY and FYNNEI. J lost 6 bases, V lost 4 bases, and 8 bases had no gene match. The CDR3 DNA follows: TGTGCCAGCAGTGTCCTAGGGACAGGGGCTGCTGAAGCTTTCTTT. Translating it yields CASSVLGTGAAEAFF. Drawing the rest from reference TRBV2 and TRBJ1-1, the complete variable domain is EPEVTQTPSHQVTQMGQEVILRCVPISNHLYFYWYRQILGQKVEFLVSFYNNEISEKSEIFDDQFSVERPDGSNFTLKIRSTKLEDSAMYFCASSVLGTGAAEAFFGQGTRLTVV.

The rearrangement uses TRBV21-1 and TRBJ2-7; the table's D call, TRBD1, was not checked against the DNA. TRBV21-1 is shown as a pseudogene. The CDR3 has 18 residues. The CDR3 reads CASSKEGRGIRGSYEQYF. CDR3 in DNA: TGTGCCAGCAGCAAAGAGGGCAGGGGGATTCGCGGCTCCTACGAGCAGTACTTC.

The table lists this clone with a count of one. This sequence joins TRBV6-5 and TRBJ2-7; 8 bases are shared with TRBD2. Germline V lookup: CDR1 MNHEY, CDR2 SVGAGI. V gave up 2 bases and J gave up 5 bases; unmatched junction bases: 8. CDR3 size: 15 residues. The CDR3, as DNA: TGTGCCAGCAGTTACCTCGGGGGGGGCCGGAACGAGCAGTACTTC. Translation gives CASSYLGGGRNEQYF.

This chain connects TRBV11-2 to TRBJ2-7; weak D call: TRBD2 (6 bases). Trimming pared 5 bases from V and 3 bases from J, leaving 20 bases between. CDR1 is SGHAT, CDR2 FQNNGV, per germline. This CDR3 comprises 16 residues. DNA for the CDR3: TGTGCCAGCAGCCTCCGGGGCCGGGACTCTTACTACGAGCAGTACTTC. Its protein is CASSLRGRDSYYEQYF.

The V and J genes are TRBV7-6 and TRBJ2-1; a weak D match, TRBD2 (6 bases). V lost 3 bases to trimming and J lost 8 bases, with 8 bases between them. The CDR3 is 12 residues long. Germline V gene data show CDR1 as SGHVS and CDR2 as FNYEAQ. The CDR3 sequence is CASSLTGDEQFF. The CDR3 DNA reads TGTGCCAGCAGCTTGACGGGAGATGAGCAGTTCTTC.

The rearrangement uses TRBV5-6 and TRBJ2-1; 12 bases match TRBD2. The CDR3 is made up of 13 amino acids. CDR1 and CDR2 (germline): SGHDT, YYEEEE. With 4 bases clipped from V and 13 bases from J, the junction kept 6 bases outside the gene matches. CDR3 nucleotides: TGTGCCAGCAGCCTAAGGACTAGCGGGATACAGTTCTTC. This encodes CASSLRTSGIQFF.

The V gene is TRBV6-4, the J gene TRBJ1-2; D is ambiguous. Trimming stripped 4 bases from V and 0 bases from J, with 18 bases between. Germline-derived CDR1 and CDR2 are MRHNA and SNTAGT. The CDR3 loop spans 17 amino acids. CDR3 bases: TGTGCCAGCAGTGGCTCCTCCGGAGACGGAACTAACTATGGCTACACCTTC. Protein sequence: CASSGSSGDGTNYGYTF.

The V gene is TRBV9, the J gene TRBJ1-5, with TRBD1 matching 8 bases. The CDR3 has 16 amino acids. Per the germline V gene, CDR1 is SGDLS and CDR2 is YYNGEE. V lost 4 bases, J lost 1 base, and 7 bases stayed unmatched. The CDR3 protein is CASSPGTGDSNQPQHF. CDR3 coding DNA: TGTGCCAGCAGCCCCGGGACAGGTGACAGCAATCAGCCCCAGCATTTT.

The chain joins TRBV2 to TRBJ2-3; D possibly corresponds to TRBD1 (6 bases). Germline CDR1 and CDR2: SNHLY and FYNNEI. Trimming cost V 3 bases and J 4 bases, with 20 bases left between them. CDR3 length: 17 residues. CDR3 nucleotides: TGTGCCAGCAGTGACCCTCGGGACCTAAAGGGGGCAGATACGCAGTATTTT. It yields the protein CASSDPRDLKGADTQYF.

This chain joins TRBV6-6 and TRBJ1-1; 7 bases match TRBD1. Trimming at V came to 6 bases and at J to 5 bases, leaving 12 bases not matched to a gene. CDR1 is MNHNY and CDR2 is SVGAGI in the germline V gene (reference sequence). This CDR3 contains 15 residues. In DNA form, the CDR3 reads TGTGCCAGCAGAACCGCGACAGGGATAGGGACTGAAGCTTTCTTT. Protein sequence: CASRTATGIGTEAFF.

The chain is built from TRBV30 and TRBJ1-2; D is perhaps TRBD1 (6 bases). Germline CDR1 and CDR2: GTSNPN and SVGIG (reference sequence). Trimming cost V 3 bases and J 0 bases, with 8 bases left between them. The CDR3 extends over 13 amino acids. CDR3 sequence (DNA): TGTGCCTGGAGACAGGGCTCTAACTATGGCTACACCTTC. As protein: CAWRQGSNYGYTF.

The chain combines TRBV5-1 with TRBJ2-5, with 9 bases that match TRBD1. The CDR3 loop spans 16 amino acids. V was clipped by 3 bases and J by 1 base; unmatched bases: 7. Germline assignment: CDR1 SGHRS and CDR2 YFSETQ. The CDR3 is CASSSGQGRIQETQYF. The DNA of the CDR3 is TGCGCCAGCAGCTCCGGACAGGGGCGAATCCAAGAGACCCAGTACTTC.